This is a list of T cell receptor beta chains from one sample in a study of blood T cell repertoires in COVID-19. Produced via immunoSEQ multiplex PCR; TCRdb's table is partial and in-frame only. The table has over 400,000 clones, approximately 86% seen once. Sequencing was performed on PBMCs or T cells enriched from blood (not recorded which). The receptors derive from a woman aged 55-69 years who had recovered from COVID-19. The CDR3 runs from the conserved cysteine through the conserved F or W. The order of the fields is D gene, clone size, J gene, V gene, CDR3 DNA, CDR3 protein. D genes are given only for firm matches. Clone size is shown for a subset of rows, as once, few, many or a class of expanded clone.

D gene: TRBD1
clone size: -
J gene: TRBJ1-6
V gene: TRBV7-6
CDR3 DNA: TGTGCCAGCAGCTTACCAGGGGGCAATTCACCCCTCCACTTT
CDR3 protein: CASSLPGGNSPLHF

D gene: -
clone size: few
J gene: TRBJ1-6
V gene: TRBV6-5
CDR3 DNA: TGTGCCAGCAGTTACTCGGACAGCAAGGGAAATTCACCCCTCCACTTT
CDR3 protein: CASSYSDSKGNSPLHF

D gene: -
clone size: once
J gene: TRBJ1-2
V gene: TRBV19
CDR3 DNA: TGTGCCAGTACCATACGGGGTGACTATGGCTACACCTTC
CDR3 protein: CASTIRGDYGYTF

D gene: TRBD2
clone size: -
J gene: TRBJ2-1
V gene: TRBV6-5
CDR3 DNA: TGTGCCAGCAGTTACTCTCGGGCTAGCGGGGGTGAGCAGTTCTTC
CDR3 protein: CASSYSRASGGEQFF

D gene: -
clone size: -
J gene: TRBJ2-3
V gene: TRBV27
CDR3 DNA: TGTGCCAGCAGTTTTTCCTCCCGAGATACGCAGTATTTT
CDR3 protein: CASSFSSRDTQYF

D gene: TRBD1
clone size: -
J gene: TRBJ1-2
V gene: TRBV6-5
CDR3 DNA: TGTGCCAGCACCGACGACAGGGGGTATGGCTACACCTTC
CDR3 protein: CASTDDRGYGYTF

D gene: TRBD1
clone size: -
J gene: TRBJ2-7
V gene: TRBV11-2
CDR3 DNA: TGTGCCAGTACCCGGGACAGGGGCTACGAGCAGTACTTC
CDR3 protein: CASTRDRGYEQYF

D gene: -
clone size: -
J gene: TRBJ2-6
V gene: TRBV19
CDR3 DNA: TGTGCCAGTAGTATTACGGGGTTCGGGGCCAACGTCCTGACTTTC
CDR3 protein: CASSITGFGANVLTF

D gene: TRBD1
clone size: -
J gene: TRBJ2-3
V gene: TRBV9
CDR3 DNA: TGTGCCAGCAGCGGGGAAGGGACAGGGGGCACAGATACGCAGTATTTT
CDR3 protein: CASSGEGTGGTDTQYF

D gene: -
clone size: -
J gene: TRBJ1-2
V gene: TRBV28
CDR3 DNA: TGTGCCAGCAGTGCGCCAGGGGTTGGCTACACCTTC
CDR3 protein: CASSAPGVGYTF

D gene: TRBD1
clone size: -
J gene: TRBJ1-3
V gene: TRBV5-1
CDR3 DNA: TGCGCCAGCACTCAGGGGGAGACTACTGGAAACACCATATATTTT
CDR3 protein: CASTQGETTGNTIYF

D gene: TRBD1
clone size: -
J gene: TRBJ1-1
V gene: TRBV3-1/TRBV3-2
CDR3 DNA: TGTGCCAGCAGCCCCCTAGGAATAGACAGGGGGTATCACACTGAAGCTTTCTTT
CDR3 protein: CASSPLGIDRGYHTEAFF

D gene: -
clone size: -
J gene: TRBJ1-4
V gene: TRBV3-1/TRBV3-2
CDR3 DNA: TGTGCCAGCAGCCATCAAGCGACAACTAATGAAAAACTGTTTTTT
CDR3 protein: CASSHQATTNEKLFF

D gene: -
clone size: -
J gene: TRBJ1-4
V gene: TRBV11-2
CDR3 DNA: TGTGCCAGCAGCTTAATATCCTTAAATGAAAAACTGTTTTTT
CDR3 protein: CASSLISLNEKLFF

D gene: -
clone size: -
J gene: TRBJ1-3
V gene: TRBV6-1
CDR3 DNA: TGTGCCAGCAGTGAAGCGGGGGGTAGGATTAGCTCTGGAAACACCATATATTTT
CDR3 protein: CASSEAGGRISSGNTIYF

D gene: TRBD1
clone size: -
J gene: TRBJ1-1
V gene: TRBV6-5
CDR3 DNA: TGTGCCAGCAACCCGCTCCAGGGGGACGATACTGAAGCTTTCTTT
CDR3 protein: CASNPLQGDDTEAFF

D gene: -
clone size: -
J gene: TRBJ1-4
V gene: TRBV5-1
CDR3 DNA: TGCGCCAGCAGCTTGGAGGGGCGGGCCGGGGGTAATGAAAAACTGTTTTTT
CDR3 protein: CASSLEGRAGGNEKLFF

D gene: TRBD2
clone size: -
J gene: TRBJ2-1
V gene: TRBV13
CDR3 DNA: TGTGCCAGCAGCCAAGGGCTAGCGGGGGCCGATACTTACAATGAGCAGTTCTTC
CDR3 protein: CASSQGLAGADTYNEQFF

D gene: -
clone size: -
J gene: TRBJ1-1
V gene: TRBV15
CDR3 DNA: TGTGCCACCAGCAGATTCGGGGGGAACACTGAAGCTTTCTTT
CDR3 protein: CATSRFGGNTEAFF

D gene: -
clone size: once
J gene: TRBJ2-2
V gene: TRBV5-1
CDR3 DNA: TGCGCCAGCAGCCCCCGACAGACGAACACCGGGGAGCTGTTTTTT
CDR3 protein: CASSPRQTNTGELFF

D gene: TRBD1
clone size: -
J gene: TRBJ1-2
V gene: TRBV5-6
CDR3 DNA: TGTGCCAGCAGCTACCGGGACAGGGGGACCTATGGCTACACCTTC
CDR3 protein: CASSYRDRGTYGYTF

D gene: -
clone size: -
J gene: TRBJ1-3
V gene: TRBV7-2
CDR3 DNA: TGTGCCAGCAGCTTAGGGGGGGTCACAAACACCATATATTTT
CDR3 protein: CASSLGGVTNTIYF

D gene: -
clone size: -
J gene: TRBJ2-7
V gene: TRBV11-2
CDR3 DNA: TGTGCCAGCAGCTCACCCCTTACAGGGCAGGGTAGGACCTACGAGCAGTACTTC
CDR3 protein: CASSSPLTGQGRTYEQYF

D gene: TRBD2
clone size: -
J gene: TRBJ2-1
V gene: TRBV6-1
CDR3 DNA: TGTGCCAGCAGTGCACGTGAACTAGCGGCCTACAATGAGCAGTTCTTC
CDR3 protein: CASSARELAAYNEQFF

D gene: -
clone size: -
J gene: TRBJ1-3
V gene: TRBV5-4
CDR3 DNA: TGTGCCAGCAGCTCGGGACTTCCCAGCTCTGGAAACACCATATATTTT
CDR3 protein: CASSSGLPSSGNTIYF

D gene: -
clone size: -
J gene: TRBJ2-5
V gene: TRBV24-1
CDR3 DNA: TGTGCCACCAGTGTGAGGGGGGAGACCCAGTACTTC
CDR3 protein: CATSVRGETQYF

D gene: TRBD1
clone size: -
J gene: TRBJ1-2
V gene: TRBV28
CDR3 DNA: TGTGCCAGCAGTTCTACACTGGGACAGGGGGCGCGTGGCTACACCTTC
CDR3 protein: CASSSTLGQGARGYTF

D gene: TRBD1
clone size: -
J gene: TRBJ1-2
V gene: TRBV9
CDR3 DNA: TGTGCCAGCAGCACCCGGGACAGGGCAATGGGCTACACCTTC
CDR3 protein: CASSTRDRAMGYTF

D gene: -
clone size: -
J gene: TRBJ2-3
V gene: TRBV5-1
CDR3 DNA: TGCGCCAGCAGCTTGTCCCCTACCCGTGGCACAGATACGCAGTATTTT
CDR3 protein: CASSLSPTRGTDTQYF

D gene: -
clone size: few
J gene: TRBJ1-2
V gene: TRBV27
CDR3 DNA: TGTGCCAGCAGTTTATCCCTCAGGGTTGGTAACTATGGCTACACCTTC
CDR3 protein: CASSLSLRVGNYGYTF

D gene: -
clone size: -
J gene: TRBJ1-4
V gene: TRBV2
CDR3 DNA: TGTGCCAGCACCCAACAGGGCGGTGAAAAACTGTTTTTT
CDR3 protein: CASTQQGGEKLFF

D gene: -
clone size: -
J gene: TRBJ1-5
V gene: TRBV18
CDR3 DNA: TGTGCCAGCTCGCCGGGCGGAGGAAATAGCAATCAGCCCCAGCATTTT
CDR3 protein: CASSPGGGNSNQPQHF

D gene: TRBD1
clone size: -
J gene: TRBJ1-4
V gene: TRBV6-5
CDR3 DNA: TGTGCCAGCACAACAGGGGACTTCAATGAAAAACTGTTTTTT
CDR3 protein: CASTTGDFNEKLFF

D gene: TRBD1
clone size: -
J gene: TRBJ1-4
V gene: TRBV7-6
CDR3 DNA: TGTGCCAGCAGTCACACAGGGGGGGCTCTTGGTAATGAAAAACTGTTTTTT
CDR3 protein: CASSHTGGALGNEKLFF

D gene: TRBD1
clone size: -
J gene: TRBJ1-5
V gene: TRBV4-1
CDR3 DNA: TGCGCCAGCAGCCCCACTCCGGGACAGAATCAGCCCCAGCATTTT
CDR3 protein: CASSPTPGQNQPQHF

D gene: TRBD2
clone size: -
J gene: TRBJ2-1
V gene: TRBV28
CDR3 DNA: TGTGCCAGCAGTTTGACTAGCGGGCCTTCCTACAATGAGCAGTTCTTC
CDR3 protein: CASSLTSGPSYNEQFF

D gene: TRBD1
clone size: -
J gene: TRBJ2-1
V gene: TRBV3-1/TRBV3-2
CDR3 DNA: TGTGCCAGCAGCGTCCCAGGGGGCGCGTCCTACAATGAGCAGTTCTTC
CDR3 protein: CASSVPGGASYNEQFF

D gene: TRBD2
clone size: -
J gene: TRBJ2-3
V gene: TRBV7-9
CDR3 DNA: TGTGCCAGCAGCCGCAGTAGCGGGGCTAGCACAGATACGCAGTATTTT
CDR3 protein: CASSRSSGASTDTQYF

D gene: TRBD1
clone size: -
J gene: TRBJ1-3
V gene: TRBV3-1/TRBV3-2
CDR3 DNA: TGTGCCAGCAGCCATCCGGGACAGGGGATGGGCACCATATATTTT
CDR3 protein: CASSHPGQGMGTIYF

D gene: TRBD1
clone size: -
J gene: TRBJ1-5
V gene: TRBV5-1
CDR3 DNA: TGCGCCAGCAGCTTGCAGGGGGGAGATCAGCCCCAGCATTTT
CDR3 protein: CASSLQGGDQPQHF

D gene: TRBD1
clone size: -
J gene: TRBJ1-1
V gene: TRBV13
CDR3 DNA: TGTGCCAGCAGCTTCGACAGGGCACCTGAAGCTTTCTTT
CDR3 protein: CASSFDRAPEAFF

D gene: TRBD1
clone size: few
J gene: TRBJ2-1
V gene: TRBV3-1/TRBV3-2
CDR3 DNA: TGTGCCAGCAGCCTCGGGACAGGGGGGTACAATGAGCAGTTCTTC
CDR3 protein: CASSLGTGGYNEQFF

D gene: -
clone size: -
J gene: TRBJ1-5
V gene: TRBV7-8
CDR3 DNA: TGTGCCAGCAGCTTCGGACAATCCGGCCAGCCCCAGCATTTT
CDR3 protein: CASSFGQSGQPQHF

D gene: TRBD1
clone size: -
J gene: TRBJ1-5
V gene: TRBV7-2
CDR3 DNA: TGTGCCAGCAGCGCCAGGGGGCGGAATCAGCCCCAGCATTTT
CDR3 protein: CASSARGRNQPQHF

D gene: TRBD1
clone size: -
J gene: TRBJ1-4
V gene: TRBV13
CDR3 DNA: TGTGCCAGCAGCCAAGGGACAGGGAAGGGAAAACTGTTTTTT
CDR3 protein: CASSQGTGKGKLFF

D gene: TRBD1
clone size: -
J gene: TRBJ1-2
V gene: TRBV6-5
CDR3 DNA: TGTGCCAGCAGTTTGGGACAGGGGCGAACCTTCTATGGCTACACCTTC
CDR3 protein: CASSLGQGRTFYGYTF

D gene: TRBD1
clone size: -
J gene: TRBJ2-3
V gene: TRBV18
CDR3 DNA: TGTGCCAGCTCAGGACAGGGGGGCACAGATACGCAGTATTTT
CDR3 protein: CASSGQGGTDTQYF

D gene: -
clone size: once
J gene: TRBJ1-1
V gene: TRBV3-1/TRBV3-2
CDR3 DNA: TGTGCCAGCAGCCAAGGGGGAGGGTACACTGAAGCTTTCTTT
CDR3 protein: CASSQGGGYTEAFF

D gene: TRBD2
clone size: -
J gene: TRBJ2-2
V gene: TRBV18
CDR3 DNA: TGTGCCAGCTCACAACGTCCAAGCGGGGAGAACACCGGGGAGCTGTTTTTT
CDR3 protein: CASSQRPSGENTGELFF

D gene: -
clone size: -
J gene: TRBJ1-2
V gene: TRBV10-1
CDR3 DNA: TGCGCCAGCAGTGAAACAGGGACCCATGGCTACACCTTC
CDR3 protein: CASSETGTHGYTF

D gene: TRBD2
clone size: -
J gene: TRBJ2-1
V gene: TRBV29-1
CDR3 DNA: TGCAGCGCCTGGGAGGGTGGGTACAATGAGCAGTTCTTC
CDR3 protein: CSAWEGGYNEQFF

D gene: -
clone size: -
J gene: TRBJ1-5
V gene: TRBV19
CDR3 DNA: TGTGCCAGTTCTACAGGGAATCAGCCCCAGCATTTT
CDR3 protein: CASSTGNQPQHF

D gene: TRBD1
clone size: -
J gene: TRBJ1-5
V gene: TRBV24-1
CDR3 DNA: TGTGCCACCAGTGGTGGGACAGGGGGCTTTACTCAGCCCCAGCATTTT
CDR3 protein: CATSGGTGGFTQPQHF